This TCR beta chain originates from a study of blood T cell repertoires in COVID-19. The V and J ends lost 3 bases and 6 bases respectively, with 12 bases between them. The CDR3 covers 13 residues. The V gene's germline CDR1 is WNHNN and CDR2 SYGVQD (reference sequence). Data came from immunoSEQ multiplex PCR; TCRdb stores just in-frame clones and leaves some out. This table holds about 68,000 clones, roughly 89% found once. Sample: peripheral blood. The chain is built from TRBV10-1 and TRBJ2-7; D unresolved. The sequence derives from a man younger than 40 with acute or convalescent COVID-19. The CDR3 DNA is TGCGCCAGCAGTGAAGCGCCTCTGGGCGAGCAGTACTTC. As protein: CASSEAPLGEQYF.